Below, 19 T cell receptor beta chains from the same sample are listed, as sequenced in a study of chemoradiotherapy in HPV16-positive cancers. Measured with immunoSEQ multiplex PCR; TCRdb has only the in-frame clones, and not every one. The table lists 440 or so clones, roughly 83% of them singletons, with more than 9% in the top ten. The sequences come from tumor tissue, collected from a patient who underwent chemoradiotherapy. Receptors were obtained from a human donor with HPV-associated anogenital cancer.

Here the CDR3 reads CASSPPLNEQFF. The DNA of the CDR3 is TGTGCCAGCTCACCACCGCTCAATGAGCAGTTCTTC. The chain combines TRBV18 with TRBJ2-1, with no clear D. V was pared by 0 bases and J by 6 bases, with 3 bases between. This CDR3 comprises 12 residues. Germline-derived CDR1 and CDR2 are KGHSH and LQKENI.

This clone was picked up one time. This sequence joins TRBV14 and TRBJ1-2, with no clear D. The V end was cut by 1 base, the J end by 3 bases, with 9 bases between. The CDR3 has 14 residues. The germline V gene has CDR1 SGHDN and CDR2 FVKESK. The CDR3 region has the DNA TGTGCCAGCAGCCAAGTGGGCCAGTACTATGGCTACACCTTC. It is translated as CASSQVGQYYGYTF.

The CDR3 spells CASSIFRDSNTEAFF. The DNA of the CDR3 is TGTGCCAGTAGTATATTCCGGGACAGTAACACTGAAGCTTTCTTT. J is TRBJ1-1 and V is TRBV19, with 7 nucleotides matching TRBD1. Germline V lookup: CDR1 LNHDA, CDR2 SQIVND (reference sequence). J lost 2 bases, V lost 2 bases, and 5 bases had no gene match. The CDR3 is 15 amino acids.

For the CDR3, the DNA is TGTGCCAGCAGCTTAAGTCAGGGAGCGGGCTACACCTTC. It specifies CASSLSQGAGYTF. J is TRBJ1-2 and V is TRBV7-3, with a weak D call TRBD1 (5 bases). The V end lost 1 base, the J end lost 8 bases, and 11 bases lay between the germline ends. The CDR3 is made up of 13 amino acids. The germline V gene has CDR1 SGHTA and CDR2 FQGTGA.

The chain has TRBV7-2 and TRBJ2-3; 9 bases are a match to TRBD1. This CDR3 has 15 amino acids. V was pared by 5 bases and J by 2 bases, with 5 bases of the junction left unmatched. CDR1 is SGHTA and CDR2 is FQGNSA in the germline V gene. The DNA for the CDR3 is TGTGCCAGCAGCCGGGACAGGGACTACACAGATACGCAGTATTTT. It translates to CASSRDRDYTDTQYF.

V gene TRBV27 combines with J gene TRBJ2-5; 7 positions agree with TRBD2. Germline CDR1 and CDR2: MNHEY and SMNVEV (reference sequence). The CDR3 spans 16 residues. Losses at the gene ends were 3 bases for V and 1 base for J; bases not matched to a gene: 8. CDR3 coding DNA: TGTGCCAGCAGTTTGGAGGCTAGCGGCCCCCAAGAGACCCAGTACTTC. Protein product: CASSLEASGPQETQYF.

This clone was detected once. The genes are TRBV10-3 and TRBJ2-1; D possibly corresponds to TRBD1 (6 bases). Trimming cost V 4 bases and J 6 bases, with 13 bases left between them. The germline V gene has CDR1 ENHRY and CDR2 SYGVKD. The CDR3 spans 14 residues. CDR3 bases: TGTGCCATCAGTGCGGGTGGGGGCGGCAATGAGCAGTTCTTC. Translating gives CAISAGGGGNEQFF.

The chain has TRBV6-1 and TRBJ2-1; TRBD1 might be the D (6 bases). The CDR3 is made up of 14 amino acids. Trimming cost V 2 bases and J 4 bases, with 9 bases left between them. Germline V gene lookup returns CDR1 MNHNS and CDR2 SASEGT. DNA of the CDR3: TGTGCCAGCAGTGAACAGACAGGTTACAATGAGCAGTTCTTC. Its protein product is CASSEQTGYNEQFF.

V usage is TRBV27 and J usage is TRBJ2-1, with D uncertain. V lost 5 bases and J lost 0, with 8 bases in between. The CDR3 runs 14 residues. Germline V gives CDR1 MNHEY, CDR2 SMNVEV (reference sequence). In DNA form, the CDR3 reads TGTGCCAGCAGTATAATGAGCTCCTACAATGAGCAGTTCTTC. It yields the protein CASSIMSSYNEQFF.

The V and J genes are TRBV5-1 and TRBJ1-2; the D gene is possibly TRBD1 (6 bases). V was trimmed by 5 bases and J by 4 bases, leaving 12 bases between them. Looked up from germline, CDR1 is SGHRS and CDR2 is YFSETQ. The CDR3 runs 13 residues. DNA for the CDR3: TGCGCCAGCAGAGGACAGCTCCTCTATGGCTACACCTTC. Amino acid sequence: CASRGQLLYGYTF.

V is TRBV5-6 and J is TRBJ2-3; TRBD2 aligns across 9 bases. The CDR3 runs 15 residues. The trim removed 3 bases at V and 1 base at J, leaving 3 bases unmatched. From germline, CDR1 is SGHDT and CDR2 YYEEEE. CDR3 bases: TGTGCCAGCAGCTCGATAGCGGGAGGCACAGATACGCAGTATTTT. The encoded protein is CASSSIAGGTDTQYF.

This chain joins TRBV10-3 and TRBJ2-1, with D possibly TRBD2 on 6 matching bases. The V gene's germline CDR1 is ENHRY and CDR2 SYGVKD. Trimming removed 8 bases from V and 8 bases from J, with 13 bases in between. This CDR3 contains 12 residues. The CDR3: CAISASDDEQFF. CDR3 coding DNA: TGTGCCATCTCAGCTAGCGACGATGAGCAGTTCTTC.

The chain links TRBV7-9 to TRBJ2-7; D unclear. Germline assignment: CDR1 SEHNR and CDR2 FQNEAQ (reference sequence). V was trimmed by 5 bases and J by 5 bases, leaving 10 bases between them. The CDR3 covers 12 residues. The CDR3 loop reads CASSPSFDEQYF. The CDR3 region has the DNA TGTGCCAGCAGCCCTAGTTTCGACGAGCAGTACTTC.

The rearrangement joins TRBV7-3 to TRBJ2-1; the match to TRBD2 covers 8 bases. CDR1 is SGHTA, CDR2 FQGTGA, per germline. The CDR3 is 14 residues long. With 5 bases clipped from V and 7 bases from J, the junction kept 7 bases outside the gene matches. CDR3 residues: CASSLRGLVNEQFF. DNA of the CDR3: TGTGCCAGCAGCCTAAGGGGACTAGTGAATGAGCAGTTCTTC.

This clone was counted a few times. The chain combines TRBV15 with TRBJ2-2; D unresolved. V dropped 0 bases and J dropped 6 bases, with 11 bases sitting between them. The CDR3 is 15 residues long. Germline V gene sequence: CDR1 LNHNV, CDR2 YYDKDF (reference sequence). Here the CDR3 DNA reads TGTGCCACCAGCAGAGACCACGAAGGACCCGGGGAGCTGTTTTTT. Translating gives CATSRDHEGPGELFF.

This chain uses TRBV11-1 with TRBJ2-7; 8 nucleotides align to TRBD1. The CDR3 is made up of 13 amino acids. The V segment lost 6 bases and the J segment 5 bases; nucleotides outside the gene matches: 6. CDR1 and CDR2 from the germline V gene are SGHAT and FQDESV (reference sequence). DNA of the CDR3: TGTGCCAGCAGTTTTACAGGGGGACACGAGCAGTACTTC. It yields the protein CASSFTGGHEQYF.

The chain couples TRBV30 to TRBJ2-2; 7 bases fit TRBD1. The germline V gene encodes CDR1 GTSNPN and CDR2 SVGIG (reference sequence). There are 15 residues in the CDR3. J gave up 1 base and V 8 bases, and 10 bases lay outside the gene matches. CDR3 in DNA: TGTGCCCACTCTAGGGACAGCGGGAACACCGGGGAGCTGTTTTTT. Its translation: CAHSRDSGNTGELFF.

The chain is built from TRBV27 and TRBJ1-6, with a possible D match to TRBD1 (6 bases). The V gene's germline CDR1 is MNHEY and CDR2 SMNVEV (reference sequence). Trimming shortened V by 6 bases and J by 4 bases, and 10 bases separated the two germline ends. The CDR3 spans 14 residues. CDR3 in amino acids: CASRTQGYNSPLHF. The CDR3 coding sequence is TGTGCCAGCAGAACACAGGGTTATAATTCACCCCTCCACTTT.

This clone was picked up a small number of times. The chain is built from TRBV6-6 and TRBJ1-1; no reliable D call. Germline V lookup: CDR1 MNHNY, CDR2 SVGAGI (reference sequence). This CDR3 contains 13 residues. V was cut by 4 bases and J by 2 bases, with 8 bases left in between. CDR3 residues: CASSSISNTEAFF. DNA for the CDR3: TGTGCCAGCAGTTCCATTAGTAACACTGAAGCTTTCTTT.